A single sample is the source of the 9 T cell receptor beta chains below, sequenced in a study of T cell changes during pregnancy in multiple sclerosis (dated by TCRdb to the late 2010s). Libraries were built with the immunoSEQ multiplex PCR assay. As stored in TCRdb, this immuneACCESS dataset retains in-frame rearrangements with V and J assigned. A fraction of the clones does not appear; measured against another copy, unresolved V genes explain less than half of the discrepancy, and the remainder lacks a known reason. The sample records fewer than 60,000 clones, roughly nine tenths of which are singletons. The ten most abundant clones make up 10% of the sample. The material was CD8+ T cells from peripheral blood mononuclear cells, obtained after pregnancy. These receptors were obtained from a female donor with multiple sclerosis, enrolled in a pregnancy study.

The chain is built from TRBV5-6 and TRBJ1-3; possible D gene TRBD1, 6 bases. V was trimmed by 5 bases and J by 0 bases, leaving 12 bases between them. This CDR3 is 15 amino acids long. From germline, CDR1 is SGHDT and CDR2 YYEEEE. In DNA, the CDR3 is TGTGCCAGCAGTTACAGGGCCAGCTCTGGAAACACCATATATTTT. Protein product: CASSYRASSGNTIYF.

The chain couples TRBV2 to TRBJ1-3; D gene unclear. This CDR3 region has 15 residues. Germline CDR1 and CDR2: SNHLY and FYNNEI. V was cut by 6 bases and J by 0 bases, with 12 bases left in between. In DNA, the CDR3 is TGTGCCAGCAGATCCGGGAGTAACTCTGGAAACACCATATATTTT. Translation gives CASRSGSNSGNTIYF. Full variable domain (missing parts from reference TRBV2 and TRBJ1-3): EPEVTQTPSHQVTQMGQEVILRCVPISNHLYFYWYRQILGQKVEFLVSFYNNEISEKSEIFDDQFSVERPDGSNFTLKIRSTKLEDSAMYFCASRSGSNSGNTIYFGEGSWLTVV.

This sequence joins TRBV27 and TRBJ1-5; 9 bases align to TRBD1. The V gene's germline CDR1 is MNHEY and CDR2 SMNVEV (reference sequence). J gave up 1 base and V 9 bases, and 19 bases lay outside the gene matches. There are 19 residues in the CDR3. The CDR3 here is CARLDRDRVFWLSNQPQHF. The CDR3 coding sequence is TGTGCCAGACTGGACCGGGACAGGGTCTTCTGGCTGAGCAATCAGCCCCAGCATTTT.

Here the CDR3 DNA reads TGTGCCAGCAGCTCCGACCTCAGGGGCTACACCTTC. The encoded protein is CASSSDLRGYTF. The chain combines TRBV11-2 with TRBJ1-2; no clear D. Germline assignment: CDR1 SGHAT and CDR2 FQNNGV. V was pared by 4 bases and J by 8 bases, with 11 bases between. The CDR3 consists of 12 residues. Together with reference TRBV11-2 and TRBJ1-2, the CDR3 gives the full variable domain: EAGVAQSPRYKIIEKRQSVAFWCNPISGHATLYWYQQILGQGPKLLIQFQNNGVVDDSQLPKDRFSAERLKGVDSTLKIQPAKLEDSAVYLCASSSDLRGYTFGSGTRLTVV.

DNA of the CDR3: TGTGCCAGCAGCGATACCCGGGACAGGGTAGGAATCAATTCACCCCTCCACTTT. Translation: CASSDTRDRVGINSPLHF. V gene TRBV9 combines with J gene TRBJ1-6, with 9 bases matching TRBD1. Unmatched junction bases numbered 14, after V lost 3 bases and J lost 7 bases. Germline CDR1 is SGDLS and CDR2 is YYNGEE. This CDR3 is built from 18 residues. The whole variable domain, filled in from reference TRBV9 and TRBJ1-6, reads DSGVTQTPKHLITATGQRVTLRCSPRSGDLSVYWYQQSLDQGLQFLIQYYNGEERAKGNILERFSAQQFPDLHSELNLSSLELGDSALYFCASSDTRDRVGINSPLHFGNGTRLTVT.

This chain connects TRBV27 to TRBJ1-2, with 7 bases matching TRBD1. V trimming: 3 bases; J trimming: 7 bases; junction bases outside the gene matches: 8. The CDR3 extends over 14 amino acids. CDR1 is MNHEY, CDR2 SMNVEV, per germline (reference sequence). This CDR3 reads CASSLTGTAGGYTF. CDR3 nucleotide sequence: TGTGCCAGCAGTTTGACCGGGACAGCCGGTGGCTACACCTTC.

Only one count was recorded for this clone. J is TRBJ2-5 and V is TRBV5-4; perhaps TRBD1 as D (6 bases). The CDR3 covers 13 residues. From germline, CDR1 is SGHNT and CDR2 YYREEE (reference sequence). Deletions cut 2 bases from V and 5 bases from J, with 10 bases between. As DNA, the CDR3 is TGTGCCAGCAGCTTCTTTAGGGGGGAGACCCAGTACTTC. This codes for CASSFFRGETQYF.

The chain is built from TRBV5-6 and TRBJ1-5; 7 bases align to TRBD1. Germline V gives CDR1 SGHDT, CDR2 YYEEEE. V dropped 4 bases and J dropped 2; count of bases not matched to a gene: 3. This CDR3 is 14 amino acids long. Written as DNA, the CDR3 is TGTGCCAGCAGCGACGGGACAGGCAATCAGCCCCAGCATTTT. Translation: CASSDGTGNQPQHF.

This chain uses TRBV6-1 with TRBJ2-7, with 10 bases that match TRBD1. Germline lookup yields CDR1 MNHNS and CDR2 SASEGT. This CDR3 is 15 amino acids long. Trimming took 3 bases from V and 2 from J; bases not matched to a gene: 4. CDR3 DNA: TGTGCCAGCAGTGACGGGACAGGGGACCCCTACGAGCAGTACTTC. Encoded protein: CASSDGTGDPYEQYF.